Shown below are 16 T cell receptor beta chains from a single sample sequenced in a study of T cell responses to AZD1222 COVID-19 vaccine. Assay: immunoSEQ multiplex PCR; the TCRdb copy retains only in-frame clones and omits some. The sample has about 64,000 clones, 85% to 95% seen once. The sample in question was peripheral blood, obtained 28 days after the second dose of the MenACWY control vaccine. These receptors came from an adult who received the MenACWY meningococcal vaccine as a control.

The rearrangement joins TRBV5-1 to TRBJ2-7; D perhaps matches TRBD1 (6 bases). Germline values: CDR1 SGHRS, CDR2 YFSETQ. This CDR3 has 15 residues. Trimming took off 2 bases at V and 0 bases at J, with 12 bases between the two ends. The CDR3 loop reads CASSFGQLSSYEQYF. DNA of the CDR3: TGCGCCAGCAGCTTTGGACAGCTCAGCTCCTACGAGCAGTACTTC. Drawing the rest from reference TRBV5-1 and TRBJ2-7, the complete variable domain is KAGVTQTPRYLIKTRGQQVTLSCSPISGHRSVSWYQQTPGQGLQFLFEYFSETQRNKGNFPGRFSGRQFSNSRSEMNVSTLELGDSALYLCASSFGQLSSYEQYFGPGTRLTVT.

The chain carries TRBV6-5 and TRBJ1-3; D is unclear. Germline lookup yields CDR1 MNHEY and CDR2 SVGAGI. There are 15 residues in the CDR3. Trimming pared 2 bases from V and 0 bases from J, leaving 8 bases between. CDR3 coding DNA: TGTGCCAGCAGTTACGATTGGAGCTCTGGAAACACCATATATTTT. Protein sequence: CASSYDWSSGNTIYF.

The chain uses TRBV27 and TRBJ2-1; D remains unclear. The germline V gene encodes CDR1 MNHEY and CDR2 SMNVEV (reference sequence). V lost 6 bases to trimming and J lost 10 bases, with 10 bases between them. The CDR3 contains 11 residues. The CDR3 region is CASSTMGEQFF. The DNA of the CDR3 is TGTGCCAGCAGCACCATGGGGGAGCAGTTCTTC.

The genes are TRBV5-1 and TRBJ2-7, with 7 bases that match TRBD2. V gave up 2 bases and J gave up 3 bases; unmatched junction bases: 5. The CDR3 runs to 14 residues. Germline-derived CDR1 and CDR2 are SGHRS and YFSETQ. The CDR3, as DNA: TGCGCCAGCAGCTTAAGTCTAGCGGACTACGAGCAGTACTTC. Its translation is CASSLSLADYEQYF.

Only a few counts were recorded for this clone. This rearrangement joins TRBV4-3 to TRBJ2-1; maybe TRBD1 (5 bases). The CDR3 is made up of 18 amino acids. Germline CDR1 reads LGHNA; CDR2 reads YSLEER. V was pared by 0 bases and J by 0 bases, with 15 bases between. CDR3 sequence (DNA): TGCGCCAGCAGCCAAGAAGGGGCTGCGGAGAGCTCCTACAATGAGCAGTTCTTC. As protein: CASSQEGAAESSYNEQFF.

The rearrangement uses TRBV2 and TRBJ2-3; tentatively, D is TRBD2 (6 bases). The ends were cut back, 3 bases at V and 3 bases at J, with 13 bases in the middle. Germline lookup yields CDR1 SNHLY and CDR2 FYNNEI. The CDR3 sequence is 15 residues long. The CDR3 region is CASSEGSGSTDTQYF. For the CDR3, the DNA is TGTGCCAGCAGTGAGGGTAGCGGATCAACAGATACGCAGTATTTT. The full variable domain, rest sourced from reference TRBV2 and TRBJ2-3, is EPEVTQTPSHQVTQMGQEVILRCVPISNHLYFYWYRQILGQKVEFLVSFYNNEISEKSEIFDDQFSVERPDGSNFTLKIRSTKLEDSAMYFCASSEGSGSTDTQYFGPGTRLTVL.

This rearrangement joins TRBV5-1 to TRBJ1-2, with 8 bases fitting TRBD1. Per germline, CDR1 SGHRS and CDR2 YFSETQ. The CDR3 loop spans 17 amino acids. After removal of 0 bases from V and 4 bases from J, the junction contained 11 bases not matched to a gene. CDR3 sequence: CASSLDIGTGLLYGYTF. The DNA of the CDR3 is TGCGCCAGCAGCTTGGATATCGGGACAGGCCTGCTCTATGGCTACACCTTC.

V gene TRBV4-1 combines with J gene TRBJ2-3, with D maybe TRBD2 (6 bases). Trimming took 0 bases from V and 8 from J, leaving 15 bases between them. The CDR3 runs to 15 residues. Germline V gene sequence: CDR1 MGHRA, CDR2 YSYEKL. The CDR3 DNA reads TGCGCCAGCAGCCAAGATGGGGGGTTGGCAGGTACGCAGTATTTT. Amino acid sequence: CASSQDGGLAGTQYF.

The chain links TRBV6-1 to TRBJ1-5; 7 bases match TRBD1. V was pared by 1 base and J by 5 bases, with 5 bases of the junction left unmatched. This CDR3 spans 15 amino acids. Germline-derived CDR1 and CDR2 are MNHNS and SASEGT. The CDR3 nucleotides are TGTGCCAGCAGTGAAGGACAGGGCGGGTATCAGCCCCAGCATTTT. Translating it yields CASSEGQGGYQPQHF.

The DNA for the CDR3 is TGTGCCAGCAGCCACGACACAGATACGCAGTATTTT. Translation: CASSHDTDTQYF. The gene calls are TRBV5-6 and TRBJ2-3; D is undetermined. V lost 4 bases and J 2 bases, leaving 5 bases between the germline ends. The CDR3 loop spans 12 amino acids. Germline CDR1 reads SGHDT; CDR2 reads YYEEEE.

V is TRBV9 and J is TRBJ1-5, with D tentatively TRBD1 (5 bases). V was cut by 7 bases and J by 7 bases, with 15 bases left in between. Germline-derived CDR1 and CDR2 are SGDLS and YYNGEE. This CDR3 contains 13 residues. CDR3 bases: TGTGCCAGCTCCGGGACCCCCGACCAGCCCCAGCATTTT. It codes for CASSGTPDQPQHF.

V gene TRBV14 combines with J gene TRBJ2-3, with D possibly matching TRBD1 (6 bases). CDR1 is SGHDN and CDR2 is FVKESK in the germline V gene. CDR3 length equals 17 residues. Trimming stripped 2 bases from V and 6 bases from J, with 21 bases between. CDR3 region: CASSQSWGTVGADTQYF. The CDR3 DNA follows: TGTGCCAGCAGCCAAAGTTGGGGCACGGTGGGGGCGGATACGCAGTATTTT.

The chain carries TRBV5-1 and TRBJ1-3; D is ambiguous. The length of the CDR3 is 14 residues. Trimming removed 0 bases at V and 3 bases at J, with 7 bases between. Germline V CDR1 and CDR2: SGHRS, YFSETQ. This CDR3 reads CASSLANFGNTIYF. The CDR3 DNA is TGCGCCAGCAGCTTGGCTAATTTTGGAAACACCATATATTTT.

J is TRBJ2-1 and V is TRBV29-1; D ambiguous. The length of the CDR3 is 11 residues. Germline-derived CDR1 and CDR2 are SQVTM and ANQGSEA. Trimming shortened V by 7 bases and J by 9 bases, and 13 bases separated the two germline ends. CDR3 nucleotides: TGCAGCGCCGACGGGTACGGTGAGCAGTTCTTC. It translates to CSADGYGEQFF.

The V gene is TRBV2, the J gene TRBJ1-5; no reliable D call. The CDR3 is made up of 13 amino acids. V lost 2 bases to trimming and J lost 4 bases, with 6 bases between them. CDR1 is SNHLY, CDR2 FYNNEI, per germline. CDR3 bases: TGTGCCAGCAGTGAATCTGGGAATCAGCCCCAGCATTTT. It is translated as CASSESGNQPQHF.

This chain joins TRBV12-3 or TRBV12-4 and TRBJ1-5; D might be TRBD1 (5 bases). V gave up 3 bases and J gave up 9 bases, with 12 bases separating them. There are 13 residues in the CDR3. The CDR3 bases are TGTGCCAGCAGTTTGGGGGGACCGGGGCCCCAGCATTTT. Translation: CASSLGGPGPQHF.